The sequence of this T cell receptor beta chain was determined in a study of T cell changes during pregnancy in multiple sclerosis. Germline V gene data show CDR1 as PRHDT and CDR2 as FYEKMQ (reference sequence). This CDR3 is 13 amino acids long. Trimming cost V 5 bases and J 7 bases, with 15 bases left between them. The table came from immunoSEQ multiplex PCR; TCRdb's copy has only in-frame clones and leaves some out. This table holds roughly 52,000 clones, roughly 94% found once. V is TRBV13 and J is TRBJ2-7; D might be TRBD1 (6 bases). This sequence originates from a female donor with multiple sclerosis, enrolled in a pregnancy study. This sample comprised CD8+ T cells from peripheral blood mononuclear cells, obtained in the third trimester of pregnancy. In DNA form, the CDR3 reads TGTGCCAGCAGCACAGCCCTAGGGGGAGAGCAGTACTTC. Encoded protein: CASSTALGGEQYF.